One TCR beta chain is described in this entry. Antigen: not known. Germline assignment: CDR1 SGHRS and CDR2 YFSETQ. V dropped 0 bases and J dropped 3 bases, with 12 bases sitting between them. This CDR3 spans 15 amino acids. Use of 60 Vbeta and 13 Jbeta primers characterized the PCR. Original processing methods: There were around 78 million unique TCR beta chains by a later count, and about 12 million of them were shared. Produced via immunoSEQ multiplex PCR; TCRdb's table is partial and in-frame only. That table is the source of V, J and clone size, and D and trimming were worked out from the DNA. Among about 200,000 clones listed, approximately 86% were seen once. This entry comes from a study of cytomegalovirus exposure and HLA in healthy donors. Whole-study results and caveats: In the analysis, some V segments, TRBV6-2 and TRBV6-3 included, were excluded as indistinguishable. Equally common other TCR beta chains were less clonally expanded than HLA-associated ones, a later analysis found.

This rearrangement joins TRBV5-1 to TRBJ1-2; D may be TRBD1 (6 bases). The TCR originated in a woman in her 30s in good health and CMV-seronegative. The sequencing input was PBMCs. The CDR3 DNA reads TGCGCCAGCAGCTTGGAGGGGGACCCTCACTATGGCTACACCTTC. Translating gives CASSLEGDPHYGYTF.